Here is one T cell receptor (beta chain) with its context. Antigen specificity is unknown. Time point defined: patch test 3, about 24 weeks after DPC sensitization. Stated treatment: therapeutic diphenylcyclopropenone sensitization with weekly scalp DPC. This sample is drawn from a study of human T cells and chemical hapten exposure. The CDR3 covers 15 residues. V lost 3 bases to trimming and J lost 5 bases, with 16 bases between them. Germline CDR1 reads KGHSH; CDR2 reads LQKENI. Findings and limits, study-wide: Counts of TCRs expanded at PT1 correlated positively with patch test score.

A single record per CDR3 protein comes from TCRdb applying MiXCR to the RACE reads. The table has about 82,000 distinct CDR3 sequences, roughly 13% seen once; the top ten hold under 6%. The sequencing here drew on whole blood, taken in connection with sensitization to the hapten diphenylcyclopropenone (DPC). The chain uses TRBV18 and TRBJ1-1, with no clear D. This clonotype was sampled from a woman aged 50 to 60 with alopecia areata. Some clones in this sample may be carry-over from other donors' samples. The CDR3 DNA follows: TGTGCCAGCTCACCCACCGCCACACCGGGAACTGAAGCTTTCTTT. It yields the protein CASSPTATPGTEAFF.